This T cell receptor beta chain emerged from a study of T-cell reconstitution after alpha-beta-depleted transplantation in children. For TCRbeta, the library was prepared with unique molecular identifiers. TCRdb processed the PCR reads anew with MiXCR; each CDR3 protein has one entry. Altogether more than 60,000 distinct CDR3 sequences are present, about 7.3% being singletons, with the ten largest covering around 2.5%. This clonotype has a count of ten or more. The germline V and J ends were trimmed by 2 bases and 5 bases, with 12 bases remaining between them. CDR1 and CDR2 (germline): DFQATT, SNEGSKA (reference sequence). The CDR3 length is 14 residues.

The specimen comprised PBMCs from the stem cell graft donor, sampled from the stem cell graft. This receptor was obtained from a human donor who donated a stem cell graft to a child with acute lymphoblastic leukemia. The chain recombines TRBV20-1 with TRBJ1-4; D is perhaps TRBD1 (5 bases). The CDR3 here is CSARPGGYNEKLFF. CDR3 coding DNA: TGCAGTGCTAGACCCGGGGGGTACAATGAAAAACTGTTTTTT.